These 18 T cell receptor beta chains were all obtained from the same sample, sequenced in a study of CD8+ T cells in alopecia areata. Described treatment: oral pan-JAK inhibitor, 5-10 mg twice daily. RNA, once extracted, was reverse transcribed into cDNA for use as the sequencing template. Clones were read by immunoSEQ multiplex PCR, and TCRdb kept only the in-frame ones, dropping some. Seen here are about 200,000 clones, under 40% observed once, and the top ten hold 0.45% to 0.55%. The specimen was CD4+ T cells sorted from blood, collected around week 34, from a patient treated with tofacitinib. The receptors derive from a human donor with alopecia areata.

J is TRBJ2-2 and V is TRBV11-2, with D possibly TRBD2 on 5 matching bases. Germline assignment: CDR1 SGHAT and CDR2 FQNNGV. The CDR3 has 15 residues. V lost 3 bases, J lost 8 bases, and 16 bases lay in between. The CDR3 loop is CASSFLDPRGGELFF. The CDR3 nucleotides read TGTGCCAGCAGCTTCCTCGACCCTCGCGGGGGGGAGCTGTTTTTT.

CDR3 sequence (DNA): TGCAGCGCCATCCTAACAGGGAGGACTGAAGCTTTCTTT. Residues: CSAILTGRTEAFF. J is TRBJ1-1 and V is TRBV29-1, with D perhaps TRBD1 (6 bases). CDR3 length equals 13 residues. Germline values: CDR1 SQVTM, CDR2 ANQGSEA. V lost 7 bases and J 5 bases, leaving 17 bases between the germline ends.

This clone has a handful of counts. This chain joins TRBV6-6 and TRBJ1-4; D gene ambiguous. The CDR3 consists of 14 residues. Trimming cost V 2 bases and J 7 bases, with 11 bases left between them. Germline V gene sequence: CDR1 MNHNY, CDR2 SVGAGI (reference sequence). This chain's CDR3 is CASSYGRLAEKLFF. The CDR3 nucleotides read TGTGCCAGCAGTTACGGACGGTTGGCTGAAAAACTGTTTTTT.

The CDR3 reads CACRTGWNQPQHF. The CDR3, as DNA: TGTGCCTGTAGGACAGGGTGGAATCAGCCCCAGCATTTT. This sequence joins TRBV30 and TRBJ1-5; 8 nucleotides match TRBD1. Germline lookup yields CDR1 GTSNPN and CDR2 SVGIG (reference sequence). This CDR3 has 13 amino acids. V lost 6 bases to trimming and J lost 4 bases; unmatched junction nucleotides: 5. Together with reference TRBV30 and TRBJ1-5, the CDR3 gives the full variable domain: SQTIHQWPATLVQPVGSPLSLECTVEGTSNPNLYWYRQAAGRGLQLLFYSVGIGQISSEVPQNLSASRPQDRQFILSSKKLLLSDSGFYLCACRTGWNQPQHFGDGTRLSIL.

The rearrangement joins TRBV7-2 to TRBJ2-7; D not certain. There are 11 residues in the CDR3. Germline V gene sequence: CDR1 SGHTA, CDR2 FQGNSA. V gave up 3 bases and J gave up 3 bases, with 3 bases separating them. The CDR3 here is CASSFFYEQYF. The CDR3 bases are TGTGCCAGCAGCTTCTTCTACGAGCAGTACTTC.

This chain links TRBV2 with TRBJ2-1; 10 bases fit TRBD2. The germline V gene has CDR1 SNHLY and CDR2 FYNNEI. After removal of 3 bases from V and 4 bases from J, the junction contained 6 bases not matched to a gene. This CDR3 comprises 16 residues. Here the CDR3 reads CASSDLAGASYNEQFF. The DNA for the CDR3 is TGTGCCAGCAGTGATCTAGCGGGAGCATCTTACAATGAGCAGTTCTTC.

The chain joins TRBV30 to TRBJ2-1; the D gene is possibly TRBD1 (5 bases). Trimming removed 2 bases from V and 5 bases from J, with 13 bases in between. Germline CDR1 reads GTSNPN; CDR2 reads SVGIG (reference sequence). The CDR3 is 14 amino acids. The CDR3: CAWSKGQSNNEQFF. The CDR3 nucleotides are TGTGCCTGGAGTAAGGGGCAAAGTAACAATGAGCAGTTCTTC. The full variable domain, rest sourced from reference TRBV30 and TRBJ2-1, is SQTIHQWPATLVQPVGSPLSLECTVEGTSNPNLYWYRQAAGRGLQLLFYSVGIGQISSEVPQNLSASRPQDRQFILSSKKLLLSDSGFYLCAWSKGQSNNEQFFGPGTRLTVL.

The chain employs TRBV5-1 and TRBJ2-5; 9 nucleotides match TRBD1. The CDR3 spans 17 residues. Per the germline V gene, CDR1 is SGHRS and CDR2 is YFSETQ. The J segment lost 5 bases and the V segment lost 0 bases, leaving 11 bases of the junction unmatched. In DNA form, the CDR3 reads TGCGCCAGCAGCTTGGGGACAAGCGGGACAGGGAGGGAGACCCAGTACTTC. Its translation is CASSLGTSGTGRETQYF.

This chain joins TRBV11-2 and TRBJ1-2; tentatively, D is TRBD1 (5 bases). Germline V gene lookup returns CDR1 SGHAT and CDR2 FQNNGV. Trimming took off 1 base at V and 1 base at J, with 13 bases between the two ends. The CDR3 loop spans 16 amino acids. CDR3 loop: CASSLATGRINYGYTF. The CDR3 DNA reads TGTGCCAGCAGCTTAGCTACAGGAAGAATTAACTATGGCTACACCTTC.

DNA of the CDR3: TGCGCCAGCAGCCAAGTGGCTTCCCTAAAACAGTTCTTC. It codes for CASSQVASLKQFF. The V call is TRBV4-1, the J call TRBJ2-1; D not certain. Germline loops: CDR1 MGHRA, CDR2 YSYEKL. V was trimmed by 1 base and J by 13 bases, leaving 14 bases between them. CDR3 length: 13 residues.

This clone turned up a few times. The chain combines TRBV6-6 with TRBJ2-2; 7 nucleotides match TRBD2. The CDR3 runs to 15 residues. V lost 4 bases, J lost 5 bases, and 7 bases stayed unmatched. The germline V gene has CDR1 MNHNY and CDR2 SVGAGI (reference sequence). The CDR3 protein is CASSWTRELTGELFF. The CDR3 nucleotides read TGTGCCAGCAGTTGGACTAGAGAACTTACCGGGGAGCTGTTTTTT.

The CDR3 nucleotides read TGTGCCAGCAGTAGAACACAGGGGAGCAATCAGCCCCAGCATTTT. Translated, it gives CASSRTQGSNQPQHF. The chain combines TRBV2 with TRBJ1-5; TRBD1 aligns across 7 bases. Germline loops: CDR1 SNHLY, CDR2 FYNNEI. V lost 5 bases, J lost 1 base, and 5 bases stayed unmatched. CDR3 length equals 15 residues.

The V call is TRBV20-1, the J call TRBJ2-5; possibly TRBD1 for D (5 bases). V shed 5 bases and J shed 4 bases, with 8 bases lying between them. CDR1 and CDR2 (germline): DFQATT, SNEGSKA (reference sequence). This CDR3 region has 11 residues. The CDR3 protein is CSAPTGETQYF. CDR3 coding DNA: TGCAGTGCTCCCACAGGAGAGACCCAGTACTTC.

V and J are TRBV29-1 and TRBJ1-3; no clear D. The CDR3 length is 14 residues. V lost 6 bases and J lost 0, with 12 bases in between. Germline V gene lookup returns CDR1 SQVTM and CDR2 ANQGSEA. Written as DNA, the CDR3 is TGCAGCGTCGGACCGAATCTCTCTGGAAACACCATATATTTT. Protein sequence: CSVGPNLSGNTIYF. The entire variable domain, with the rest obtained from reference TRBV29-1 and TRBJ1-3, is as follows: SAVISQKPSRDICQRGTSLTIQCQVDSQVTMMFWYRQQPGQSLTLIATANQGSEATYESGFVIDKFPISRPNLTFSTLTVSNMSPEDSSIYLCSVGPNLSGNTIYFGEGSWLTVV.

This rearrangement joins TRBV15 to TRBJ2-1; 10 nucleotides align to TRBD2. Unmatched junction bases numbered 9, after V lost 0 bases and J lost 7 bases. Germline loops: CDR1 LNHNV, CDR2 YYDKDF (reference sequence). This CDR3 region has 17 residues. DNA for the CDR3: TGTGCCACCAGCAGAGATCGGCTAGCGGGGGCAAGAAATGAGCAGTTCTTC. Protein product: CATSRDRLAGARNEQFF.

The rearrangement joins TRBV2 to TRBJ1-1; D gene unclear. The CDR3 spans 13 residues. The germline gives CDR1 SNHLY, CDR2 FYNNEI. V shed 5 bases and J shed 0 bases, with 7 bases lying between them. Here the CDR3 DNA reads TGTGCCAGCAGTCCAGAGATGAACACTGAAGCTTTCTTT. Residues: CASSPEMNTEAFF.

This chain links TRBV25-1 with TRBJ2-1, with no clear D. Germline CDR1 is MGHDK and CDR2 is SYGVNS. The length of the CDR3 is 15 residues. V gave up 3 bases and J gave up 6 bases, with 15 bases separating them. In DNA, the CDR3 is TGTGCCAGCAGTGATGACCGGGTTATAACCAATGAGCAGTTCTTC. Translation gives CASSDDRVITNEQFF. Variable domain in full (rest from reference TRBV25-1 and TRBJ2-1): EADIYQTPRYLVIGTGKKITLECSQTMGHDKMYWYQQDPGMELHLIHYSYGVNSTEKGDLSSESTVSRIRTEHFPLTLESARPSHTSQYLCASSDDRVITNEQFFGPGTRLTVL.

The CDR3 is CAWGRDRGVGGYTF. CDR3 DNA: TGTGCCTGGGGCCGCGACAGGGGCGTAGGTGGCTACACCTTC. V and J are TRBV30 and TRBJ1-2; 8 bases agree with TRBD1. The CDR3 is 14 residues long. Germline lookup yields CDR1 GTSNPN and CDR2 SVGIG (reference sequence). With 5 bases clipped from V and 7 bases from J, the junction kept 12 bases outside the gene matches.